Listed here are 19 T cell receptor beta chains from one sample, sequenced in a study of early T cells in non-severe SARS-CoV-2 infection. TCRdb independently ran MiXCR on the 5' RACE reads; one entry per CDR3 protein. The repertoire holds 60,000 to 70,000 distinct CDR3 sequences, with approximately 6% as singletons. Sample: whole blood, taken at baseline. The receptors originated from an adult who was a healthcare worker with PCR-confirmed SARS-CoV-2 infection or an uninfected control (not recorded which).

This clonotype was recorded many times. The rearrangement joins TRBV29-1 to TRBJ2-3; 11 bases are shared with TRBD1. The length of the CDR3 is 17 residues. The V and J ends lost 6 bases and 1 base, in that order; junction bases with no gene match: 12. Germline V gene lookup returns CDR1 SQVTM and CDR2 ANQGSEA. The CDR3 DNA follows: TGCAGCGTGACCTGGACAGGGGGCGCGTCGGGCACAGATACGCAGTATTTT. The encoded protein is CSVTWTGGASGTDTQYF.

In this sample, this clonotype turned up many times. This sequence joins TRBV5-8 and TRBJ1-5; 8 bases line up with TRBD1. V was pared by 5 bases and J by 6 bases, with 4 bases of the junction left unmatched. The CDR3 spans 13 residues. Per germline, CDR1 SGHTS and CDR2 YDEGEE. The CDR3 DNA follows: TGTGCCAGCAGATCAGACAGGGGTCAGCCCCAGCATTTT. Translating it yields CASRSDRGQPQHF. The variable domain in full, with the rest retrieved from reference TRBV5-8 and TRBJ1-5, is EAGVTQSPTHLIKTRGQQATLRCSPISGHTSVYWYQQALGLGLQFLLWYDEGEERNRGNFPPRFSGRQFPNYSSELNVNALELEDSALYLCASRSDRGQPQHFGDGTRLSIL.

This clonotype came up many times. The chain's CDR3 is CASSQGTALNTEAFF. Here the CDR3 DNA reads TGTGCCAGCAGCCAAGGGACAGCCTTGAACACTGAAGCTTTCTTT. This chain connects TRBV5-5 to TRBJ1-1; TRBD1 matches 7 bases. Germline V CDR1 and CDR2: SGHKS, YYEKEE (reference sequence). Unmatched junction bases numbered 6, after V lost 4 bases and J lost 0 bases. The CDR3 totals 15 residues.

This clonotype was seen many times. This rearrangement joins TRBV7-9 to TRBJ1-6; D is possibly TRBD1 (5 bases). Looked up from germline, CDR1 is SEHNR and CDR2 is FQNEAQ (reference sequence). Trimming took 0 bases from V and 14 from J, leaving 11 bases between them. This CDR3 is 13 amino acids long. The CDR3 sequence is CASSLAKGDSLHF. The CDR3 DNA is TGTGCCAGCAGCTTAGCGAAAGGGGACTCCCTCCACTTT.

The chain joins TRBV30 to TRBJ1-1; D remains ambiguous. Germline V lookup: CDR1 GTSNPN, CDR2 SVGIG (reference sequence). The CDR3 is made up of 12 amino acids. The germline V and J ends were trimmed by 4 bases and 4 bases, with 10 bases remaining between them. The CDR3 region is CAWNSPGTEAFF. The DNA for the CDR3 is TGTGCCTGGAATTCCCCAGGCACTGAAGCTTTCTTT.

This clonotype has at least ten counts. The chain couples TRBV9 to TRBJ2-1, with 10 nucleotides matching TRBD2. Germline values: CDR1 SGDLS, CDR2 YYNGEE. V lost 6 bases and J lost 6; bases outside the gene matches: 9. This CDR3 spans 15 amino acids. DNA of the CDR3: TGTGCCAGCACCGTCGGTGTAGCGGGGGGCAATGAGCAGTTCTTC. Translation gives CASTVGVAGGNEQFF.

This clonotype was counted at least ten times. The J gene is TRBJ2-3, the V gene TRBV5-6; 12 positions agree with TRBD2. Germline CDR1 and CDR2: SGHDT and YYEEEE. This CDR3 has 15 residues. Trimming took 4 bases from V and 10 from J; bases not matched to a gene: 10. CDR3 loop: CASSPAGLAGYSQYF. CDR3 DNA: TGTGCCAGCAGCCCGGCCGGACTAGCGGGATACTCGCAGTATTTT.

This clonotype was seen ten or more times. The V and J genes are TRBV12-3 or TRBV12-4 and TRBJ1-4; D perhaps matches TRBD1 (6 bases). There are 14 residues in the CDR3. The germline V and J ends were trimmed by 3 bases and 8 bases, with 13 bases remaining between them. Here the CDR3 DNA reads TGTGCCAGCAGTTTCTGGGGAAGGGGGGAAAAACTGTTTTTT. Translating gives CASSFWGRGEKLFF.

This clonotype occurred many times. The chain joins TRBV18 to TRBJ2-2; 10 nucleotides agree with TRBD2. V lost 3 bases and J lost 4; bases outside the gene matches: 5. CDR3 length: 16 residues. The germline CDR1 and CDR2 sequences are KGHSH and LQKENI. Here the CDR3 DNA reads TGTGCCAGCTCACCTCTAGCGGGAGTAGTCACCGGGGAGCTGTTTTTT. Translated, it gives CASSPLAGVVTGELFF.

This clonotype has only a few counts. The chain combines TRBV28 with TRBJ2-7; D gene uncertain. Deletions cut 5 bases from V and 6 bases from J, with 17 bases between. Germline V gene lookup returns CDR1 MDHEN and CDR2 SYDVKM. The CDR3 extends over 14 amino acids. DNA of the CDR3: TGTGCCAGCAGTACATCCGCTAGGGTTACCGAGCAGTACTTC. This gives the protein CASSTSARVTEQYF.

This clonotype was seen many times. The chain has TRBV19 and TRBJ1-5; no clear D. CDR1 and CDR2 from the germline V gene are LNHDA and SQIVND (reference sequence). The CDR3 sequence is 14 residues long. Trimming took off 3 bases at V and 7 bases at J, with 13 bases between the two ends. This CDR3 reads CASSIEEKRQPQHF. The CDR3 DNA is TGTGCCAGTAGTATTGAGGAAAAACGGCAGCCCCAGCATTTT. The full variable domain, completed using reference TRBV19 and TRBJ1-5, is DGGITQSPKYLFRKEGQNVTLSCEQNLNHDAMYWYRQDPGQGLRLIYYSQIVNDFQKGDIAEGYSVSREKKESFPLTVTSAQKNPTAFYLCASSIEEKRQPQHFGDGTRLSIL.

The J gene is TRBJ2-7, the V gene TRBV19; 7 nucleotides match TRBD2. The junction had 9 bases not matched to a gene; V was cut back by 0 bases and J by 4 bases. The CDR3 has 16 amino acids. The germline gives CDR1 LNHDA, CDR2 SQIVND (reference sequence). The DNA of the CDR3 is TGTGCCAGTAGTATAGACATCCCAGCGGGACGATACGAGCAGTACTTC. Amino acid sequence: CASSIDIPAGRYEQYF.

Comment on this clonotype: Being one base from a much bigger clone, this may be a read error. The rearrangement uses TRBV5-1 and TRBJ1-2, with TRBD1 as a possible D gene (6 bases). The CDR3 spans 17 residues. CDR1 and CDR2 (germline): SGHRS, YFSETQ. V was cut by 3 bases and J by 1 base, with 19 bases left in between. CDR3 protein: CASSSLGQTNLNYGYTF. CDR3 sequence (DNA): TGCGCCAGCAGCTCATTAGGACAGACTAATCTTAACTATGGCTACACCTTC.

The chain carries TRBV4-3 and TRBJ2-3; the D gene is possibly TRBD2 (6 bases). Trimming left V 1 base short and J 2 bases short, with 10 bases between. Germline CDR1 LGHNA, CDR2 YSLEER. The CDR3 contains 15 residues. CDR3 amino acids: CASSQVASATDTQYF. The DNA of the CDR3 is TGCGCCAGCAGCCAAGTCGCTAGCGCCACAGATACGCAGTATTTT.

This clonotype occurred many times. The gene calls are TRBV20-1 and TRBJ2-1; the match to TRBD2 covers 8 bases. The trim removed 6 bases at V and 3 bases at J, leaving 13 bases unmatched. This CDR3 has 16 amino acids. Germline CDR1 and CDR2: DFQATT and SNEGSKA (reference sequence). For the CDR3, the DNA is TGCAGTGCCGGCTCCACTAGCGGAGGGGACTACAATGAGCAGTTCTTC. Its translation: CSAGSTSGGDYNEQFF.

The gene calls are TRBV5-1 and TRBJ1-1; 7 positions match TRBD1. In germline, CDR1 is SGHRS, CDR2 YFSETQ. The V segment lost 4 bases and the J segment 1 base; nucleotides outside the gene matches: 10. This CDR3 spans 16 amino acids. The CDR3 reads CASSVQPGTENTEAFF. For the CDR3, the DNA is TGCGCCAGCAGCGTACAACCCGGGACAGAGAACACTGAAGCTTTCTTT. Filled out from reference TRBV5-1 and TRBJ1-1, the complete variable domain reads KAGVTQTPRYLIKTRGQQVTLSCSPISGHRSVSWYQQTPGQGLQFLFEYFSETQRNKGNFPGRFSGRQFSNSRSEMNVSTLELGDSALYLCASSVQPGTENTEAFFGQGTRLTVV.

The gene calls are TRBV20-1 and TRBJ2-3; 8 bases are a match to TRBD2. The V and J ends lost 4 bases and 2 bases, in that order; junction bases with no gene match: 8. The germline CDR1 and CDR2 sequences are DFQATT and SNEGSKA (reference sequence). The CDR3 loop spans 15 amino acids. CDR3: CSATLAGRLTDTQYF. The CDR3 DNA reads TGCAGTGCTACGCTAGCGGGTAGACTCACAGATACGCAGTATTTT.

The rearrangement joins TRBV20-1 to TRBJ2-7, with unresolved D. CDR1 is DFQATT, CDR2 SNEGSKA, per germline (reference sequence). CDR3 length: 12 amino acids. The CDR3 loop reads CSGARKGYEQYF. CDR3 bases: TGCAGCGGCGCCAGGAAGGGATACGAGCAGTACTTC.

The chain employs TRBV10-3 and TRBJ1-2, with D uncertain. In germline, CDR1 is ENHRY, CDR2 SYGVKD. The ends were cut back, 2 bases at V and 0 bases at J, with 13 bases in the middle. The CDR3 totals 16 residues. CDR3 coding DNA: TGTGCCATCAGTGAGCCCCCGGCAGCACCTAACTATGGCTACACCTTC. Its translation: CAISEPPAAPNYGYTF.